The T cell receptor beta chain under discussion was sequenced for a study of cytomegalovirus exposure and HLA in healthy donors. Study-wide results and caveats: Investigators reported under 200 TCR beta chains as tied to cytomegalovirus. An ancestry cluster, one associated with Asian ancestry, reportedly showed fewer N-insertions than the approximately 650-donor mean in a later analysis. V- and J-gene trimming of TCR beta was linked (in a later analysis) to a missense DCLRE1C variant. Sequencing artifact likely explains a cluster of highly shared sequence variants.

Primers for the PCR totalled 60 Vbeta and 13 Jbeta. The assay was immunoSEQ multiplex PCR, and TCRdb's table has in-frame clones only and misses some. The sample has 100,000 or so clones; 60% to 80% are singletons. With regard to this clone: The antigen is not known.

The CDR3 is 15 residues long. Trimming took 7 bases from V and 7 from J; bases not matched to a gene: 9. Germline V lookup: CDR1 MNHEY, CDR2 SMNVEV (reference sequence). The sequencing input was PBMCs. The sequence was obtained from a woman between 18 and 29 years old in good health and CMV-seropositive. The chain is built from TRBV27 and TRBJ1-6; 8 bases map to TRBD1. DNA of the CDR3: TGTGCCAGCACCTTCGCCAGGGGGCAAAATTCACCCCTCCACTTT. Its protein is CASTFARGQNSPLHF.